Shown below are 2 T cell receptor beta chains from a single sample sequenced in a study of cytomegalovirus exposure and HLA in healthy donors. Researchers ran the PCR with 60 Vbeta and 13 Jbeta primers. Here immunoSEQ multiplex PCR was the method, and the copy in TCRdb shows in-frame clones only, minus some. Of about 190,000 clones listed, around 83% were seen once; the top ten hold 0.9% to 1.2%. What was sequenced was PBMCs. The receptors originated from a woman aged 40 to 55 in good health and CMV-seronegative.

This chain connects TRBV7-2 to TRBJ2-1, with 13 bases fitting TRBD2. The CDR3 spans 15 residues. CDR1 and CDR2 from the germline V gene are SGHTA and FQGNSA. J lost 4 bases, V lost 5 bases, and 2 bases had no gene match. The CDR3 DNA follows: TGTGCCAGCAGCCAGACTAGCGGGGGGTACAATGAGCAGTTCTTC. Its protein is CASSQTSGGYNEQFF.

The chain links TRBV6-1 to TRBJ1-5, with D unclear. The CDR3 spans 17 residues. Looked up from germline, CDR1 is MNHNS and CDR2 is SASEGT. The V and J ends lost 4 bases and 3 bases respectively, with 19 bases between them. The CDR3 coding sequence is TGTGCCAGCAGTGGTTTAGCGGGTTTACGTCCCAATCAGCCCCAGCATTTT. Amino acids: CASSGLAGLRPNQPQHF.